The 12 T cell receptor beta chains below all came from one sample that was sequenced in a study of shared clonotypes between healthy human individuals. The data were produced by immunoSEQ multiplex PCR, yet TCRdb's version contains in-frame clones alone and is incomplete. In the table there are 2 million to 2.5 million clones, 93% of which are singletons. Material: naive CD4+ T cells from PBMCs. Subset noted: CD45RA+ positively selected. The source of these receptors is a man in his late teens or twenties in good health. Some clones in this sample may be carry-over from other donors' samples.

The chain recombines TRBV19 with TRBJ2-7; D is possibly TRBD1 or TRBD2 (5 bases each). The CDR3 is 13 residues long. Between the trimmed V and J ends, which lost 7 bases and 2 bases, there was a span of 12 bases. Germline V gene sequence: CDR1 LNHDA, CDR2 SQIVND (reference sequence). The CDR3 loop is CASTGGRAYEQYF. The CDR3 bases are TGTGCCAGTACTGGAGGCAGGGCCTACGAGCAGTACTTC.

CDR3 sequence (DNA): TGCGCCAGCAGCCAACTTGTAATCTGGAATGAGCAGTTCTTC. Its protein is CASSQLVIWNEQFF. The chain employs TRBV4-1 and TRBJ2-1; no clear D. The CDR3 is made up of 14 amino acids. The V gene lost 2 bases and the J gene lost 7 bases, with 12 bases spanning the gap. Germline V gives CDR1 MGHRA, CDR2 YSYEKL.

With respect to this clone: Distinct nucleotide sequences in the sample also encode this CDR3. For the CDR3, the DNA is TGTGCCAGCAGCTTAGGACTAGCGGAGTACGAGCAGTACTTC. Translating gives CASSLGLAEYEQYF. The chain recombines TRBV11-2 with TRBJ2-7; 9 bases agree with TRBD2. Losses at the gene ends were 1 base for V and 4 bases for J; bases not matched to a gene: 2. This CDR3 comprises 14 residues. Germline CDR1 and CDR2: SGHAT and FQNNGV.

The V and J genes are TRBV5-6 and TRBJ2-7; weak D call: TRBD1 (6 bases). The V gene lost 1 base and the J gene lost 2 bases, with 13 bases spanning the gap. The CDR3 runs to 15 residues. CDR1 SGHDT and CDR2 YYEEEE come from the germline V gene. CDR3 sequence (DNA): TGTGCCAGCAGCTTGATTGGGGACACAGCCTACGAGCAGTACTTC. Translating it yields CASSLIGDTAYEQYF.

Regarding this clone: The sample has other DNA sequences that encode this CDR3 too. The chain has TRBV10-3 and TRBJ2-3; D is uncertain. This CDR3 contains 12 residues. Trimming removed 10 bases from V and 0 bases from J, with 8 bases in between. Germline CDR1 ENHRY, CDR2 SYGVKD. The CDR3 DNA is TGTGCCACCACCGGGAGCACAGATACGCAGTATTTT. As protein: CATTGSTDTQYF.

This chain links TRBV6-6 with TRBJ1-4, with D perhaps matching TRBD1 (5 bases). This CDR3 has 13 amino acids. The V and J ends lost 7 bases and 8 bases respectively, with 14 bases between them. Germline V gene lookup returns CDR1 MNHNY and CDR2 SVGAGI (reference sequence). CDR3 DNA sequence: TGTGCCAGCAAGGAAAGTGGGACCGAAAAACTGTTTTTT. Its protein product is CASKESGTEKLFF.

This clone has a single count. The J gene is TRBJ2-1, the V gene TRBV25-1, with 9 bases identical to TRBD1. Trimming took 4 bases from V and 2 from J; bases not matched to a gene: 6. This CDR3 has 16 amino acids. CDR1 and CDR2 (germline): MGHDK, SYGVNS. CDR3 sequence reads: CASSVARDRAYNEQFF. The DNA for the CDR3 is TGTGCCAGCAGTGTAGCCCGGGACAGGGCCTACAATGAGCAGTTCTTC.

The rearrangement uses TRBV7-8 and TRBJ2-5; tentatively, D is TRBD1 or TRBD2 (6 bases each). The CDR3 is 16 residues long. V was cut by 0 bases and J by 4 bases, with 15 bases left in between. Germline CDR1 reads SGHVS; CDR2 reads FQNEAQ. The CDR3 coding sequence is TGTGCCAGCAGCTTAGCGGGGGCGGGATTGGGAGAGACCCAGTACTTC. Its protein is CASSLAGAGLGETQYF.

The V call is TRBV5-4, the J call TRBJ1-3; D gene unclear. Deletions cut 0 bases from V and 0 bases from J, with 10 bases between. Looked up from germline, CDR1 is SGHNT and CDR2 is YYREEE (reference sequence). The CDR3 is 16 amino acids. CDR3 loop: CASSLAGRCSGNTIYF. The CDR3 nucleotides are TGTGCCAGCAGCTTGGCCGGTAGGTGCTCTGGAAACACCATATATTTT.

The V and J genes are TRBV15 and TRBJ2-7, with D possibly being TRBD2 (7 bases). Germline assignment: CDR1 LNHNV and CDR2 YYDKDF (reference sequence). Trimming removed 5 bases at V and 0 bases at J, with 14 bases between. The CDR3 has 15 residues. This CDR3 reads CATSWEGGISYEQYF. The CDR3 DNA reads TGTGCCACCAGCTGGGAGGGGGGAATCTCCTACGAGCAGTACTTC.

In this sample, this clone turned up once. The genes are TRBV11-2 and TRBJ2-7, with D tentatively TRBD2 (5 bases). The CDR3 contains 14 residues. Germline loops: CDR1 SGHAT, CDR2 FQNNGV. Trimming removed 1 base at V and 4 bases at J, with 11 bases between. The DNA for the CDR3 is TGTGCCAGCAGCTTAGGGCGGGCCGGGTACGAGCAGTACTTC. Its protein is CASSLGRAGYEQYF.

For this clone: Other DNA sequences of this sample code for an identical CDR3. V and J are TRBV18 and TRBJ2-3; the D is unclear. Trimming stripped 3 bases from V and 3 bases from J, with 10 bases between. Germline CDR1 and CDR2: KGHSH and LQKENI. This CDR3 spans 14 amino acids. CDR3: CASSPPGLTDTQYF. The CDR3 DNA is TGTGCCAGCTCACCTCCGGGCCTTACAGATACGCAGTATTTT.